Following are 29 T cell receptor beta chains from one sample sequenced in a study of blood T cell repertoires in COVID-19. Libraries were prepared by immunoSEQ multiplex PCR; TCRdb keeps only in-frame clonotypes and omits some of them. The sample contains some 210,000 clones, approximately 90% of which appear only once. The specimen sequenced was PBMCs or T cells enriched from blood (not recorded which). The source of these receptors is a young man with acute COVID-19.

The V gene is TRBV18, the J gene TRBJ1-5; 12 positions agree with TRBD1. Germline assignment: CDR1 KGHSH and CDR2 LQKENI. The CDR3 extends over 17 amino acids. J was trimmed by 6 bases and V by 3 bases; bases with no gene match: 9. CDR3 region: CASSPRRDRGPSQPQHF. CDR3 in DNA: TGTGCCAGCTCACCTCGCCGGGACAGGGGGCCGAGTCAGCCCCAGCATTTT.

The chain employs TRBV7-2 and TRBJ1-2, with D unclear. The CDR3 is made up of 15 amino acids. The V end lost 5 bases, the J end lost 4 bases, and 17 bases lay between the germline ends. Per the germline V gene, CDR1 is SGHTA and CDR2 is FQGNSA. The CDR3 is CASSPAHSGLYGYTF. CDR3 nucleotides: TGTGCCAGCAGCCCCGCTCACTCCGGTCTCTATGGCTACACCTTC.

The rearrangement links TRBV11-3 to TRBJ2-7, with D tentatively TRBD2 (6 bases). CDR1 is SGHNT and CDR2 is YENEEA in the germline V gene. The CDR3 is 17 residues long. V was cut by 2 bases and J by 0 bases, with 17 bases left in between. This CDR3 is CASSLSYGGPSSYEQYF. The CDR3 DNA reads as TGTGCCAGCAGCTTAAGTTACGGGGGACCAAGCTCCTACGAGCAGTACTTC.

In nucleotides, the CDR3 is TGTGCCAGCAGTTTTATACCTGACAGAAAGTACTTC. Translated, it gives CASSFIPDRKYF. The chain couples TRBV12-3 or TRBV12-4 to TRBJ2-5; a possible D gene is TRBD1 (5 bases). The CDR3 loop spans 12 amino acids. Trimming removed 3 bases from V and 12 bases from J, with 14 bases in between.

The rearrangement uses TRBV28 and TRBJ1-6; no clear D gene. With 3 bases removed from V and 9 bases from J, the gap between germline ends came to 12 bases. The CDR3 runs to 14 residues. The germline V gene encodes CDR1 MDHEN and CDR2 SYDVKM. CDR3 sequence (DNA): TGTGCCAGCAGTTTTCCAGGAGGAAGTTCACCCCTCCACTTT. Translated, it gives CASSFPGGSSPLHF.

The chain couples TRBV24-1 to TRBJ2-7; D perhaps matches TRBD2 (5 bases). Germline V gives CDR1 KGHDR, CDR2 SFDVKD. Trimming shortened V by 7 bases and J by 6 bases, and 12 bases separated the two germline ends. CDR3 length equals 12 residues. CDR3 nucleotides: TGTGCCACCAGATCCCTTCGGGGCGAGCAGTACTTC. It encodes CATRSLRGEQYF.

The rearrangement links TRBV18 to TRBJ2-7; TRBD1 agrees at 7 bases. The junction had 1 base not matched to a gene; V was cut back by 0 bases and J by 2 bases. Germline assignment: CDR1 KGHSH and CDR2 LQKENI. The CDR3 length is 14 residues. The CDR3 region has the DNA TGTGCCAGCTCACCACCGACAGGGACCTACGAGCAGTACTTC. Translated: CASSPPTGTYEQYF.

The chain recombines TRBV2 with TRBJ1-6, with D possibly TRBD1 on 5 matching bases. The germline V gene encodes CDR1 SNHLY and CDR2 FYNNEI. V lost 0 bases and J 7 bases, leaving 10 bases between the germline ends. This CDR3 has 15 amino acids. Written as DNA, the CDR3 is TGTGCCAGCAGTGAAGCGGGGCCCCGCAATTCACCCCTCCACTTT. It encodes CASSEAGPRNSPLHF. The whole variable domain, filled in from reference TRBV2 and TRBJ1-6, reads EPEVTQTPSHQVTQMGQEVILRCVPISNHLYFYWYRQILGQKVEFLVSFYNNEISEKSEIFDDQFSVERPDGSNFTLKIRSTKLEDSAMYFCASSEAGPRNSPLHFGNGTRLTVT.

The chain combines TRBV9 with TRBJ1-1; perhaps TRBD1 as D (6 bases). The CDR3 has 13 residues. The V end lost 3 bases, the J end lost 3 bases, and 9 bases lay between the germline ends. Germline V gives CDR1 SGDLS, CDR2 YYNGEE. The CDR3 is CASSAEGDTEAFF. The CDR3 nucleotides are TGTGCCAGCAGCGCCGAGGGGGACACTGAAGCTTTCTTT.

The chain is built from TRBV5-1 and TRBJ2-2, with 7 bases fitting TRBD2. After removal of 0 bases from V and 8 bases from J, the junction contained 13 bases not matched to a gene. This CDR3 has 17 residues. CDR1 is SGHRS, CDR2 YFSETQ, per germline. CDR3 sequence reads: CASSLGSRAREEGELFF. The CDR3 nucleotides are TGCGCCAGCAGCTTGGGGTCCCGCGCACGGGAGGAAGGGGAGCTGTTTTTT.

This chain connects TRBV15 to TRBJ2-1; 11 bases agree with TRBD2. The CDR3 sequence is 16 residues long. Germline V lookup: CDR1 LNHNV, CDR2 YYDKDF (reference sequence). Trimming at V came to 9 bases and at J to 6 bases, leaving 13 bases not matched to a gene. CDR3 loop: CATTDTGTSGLNEQFF. The CDR3, as DNA: TGTGCCACGACAGATACCGGGACTAGCGGACTCAATGAGCAGTTCTTC.

CDR3 bases: TGTGCCAGCAGCTATCAGCGGCAATCCTACGAGCAGTACTTC. Its translation is CASSYQRQSYEQYF. The V gene is TRBV11-2, the J gene TRBJ2-7; TRBD2 might be the D (5 bases). The CDR3 is 14 amino acids. The V end lost 4 bases, the J end lost 1 base, and 11 bases lay between the germline ends. Germline CDR1 SGHAT, CDR2 FQNNGV. Complete variable domain (other parts from reference TRBV11-2 and TRBJ2-7): EAGVAQSPRYKIIEKRQSVAFWCNPISGHATLYWYQQILGQGPKLLIQFQNNGVVDDSQLPKDRFSAERLKGVDSTLKIQPAKLEDSAVYLCASSYQRQSYEQYFGPGTRLTVT.

The chain is built from TRBV15 and TRBJ1-5; tentatively, D is TRBD1 (5 bases). From germline, CDR1 is LNHNV and CDR2 YYDKDF (reference sequence). This CDR3 region has 18 residues. Trimming shortened V by 2 bases and J by 0 bases, and 17 bases separated the two germline ends. CDR3 in amino acids: CATSRPQGGGYSNQPQHF. DNA for the CDR3: TGTGCCACCAGCAGACCCCAGGGCGGGGGTTATAGCAATCAGCCCCAGCATTTT.

The chain has TRBV9 and TRBJ2-1, with 7 bases aligning to TRBD2. CDR1 is SGDLS, CDR2 YYNGEE, per germline. The CDR3 totals 15 residues. Trimming removed 3 bases from V and 3 bases from J; junction bases left unmatched: 6. The CDR3 coding sequence is TGTGCCAGCAGCGCCGGTAGCGGGTACTACAATGAGCAGTTCTTC. It yields the protein CASSAGSGYYNEQFF.

V gene TRBV4-3 combines with J gene TRBJ2-7; 9 nucleotides match TRBD1. Germline trimming cut 2 bases from V and 2 bases from J; bases unmatched to any gene: 4. Germline CDR1 reads LGHNA; CDR2 reads YSLEER. CDR3 size: 15 residues. The DNA of the CDR3 is TGCGCCAGCAGCCAACGACAGGGGGGGACCTACGAGCAGTACTTC. It yields the protein CASSQRQGGTYEQYF.

The chain is built from TRBV2 and TRBJ2-7; D is unresolved. The CDR3 has 11 amino acids. Germline loops: CDR1 SNHLY, CDR2 FYNNEI. V lost 5 bases to trimming and J lost 2 bases, with 4 bases between them. Here the CDR3 DNA reads TGTGCCAGCAGTCTTACCTACGAGCAGTACTTC. Its translation: CASSLTYEQYF.

This rearrangement joins TRBV28 to TRBJ1-1; 8 positions match TRBD1. V dropped 2 bases and J dropped 10; count of bases not matched to a gene: 3. This CDR3 region has 12 residues. Germline assignment: CDR1 MDHEN and CDR2 SYDVKM. Here the CDR3 DNA reads TGTGCCAGCAGTTTAACCAGGGGGCGAGCTTTCTTT. This translates into CASSLTRGRAFF.

The V call is TRBV4-1, the J call TRBJ1-2; D gene ambiguous. Trimming pared 0 bases from V and 4 bases from J, leaving 6 bases between. Germline loops: CDR1 MGHRA, CDR2 YSYEKL. CDR3 size: 13 residues. The CDR3 nucleotides read TGCGCCAGCAGCCAAGAGTCCAGCTATGGCTACACCTTC. This codes for CASSQESSYGYTF.

The chain uses TRBV14 and TRBJ1-1; D uncertain. V was cut by 6 bases and J by 1 base, with 9 bases left in between. CDR1 is SGHDN and CDR2 is FVKESK in the germline V gene. CDR3 size: 13 residues. The CDR3 DNA is TGTGCCAGCAGTCCCCCGGGGAACACTGAAGCTTTCTTT. Translating gives CASSPPGNTEAFF.

A remark on this clone: The sample contains more than one DNA sequence encoding this CDR3. The gene calls are TRBV19 and TRBJ1-1; D not resolved. Germline CDR1 is LNHDA and CDR2 is SQIVND (reference sequence). The CDR3 is 13 amino acids. V was clipped by 2 bases and J by 2 bases, with 6 bases between them. The CDR3, as DNA: TGTGCCAGTAGTATATCCCTTAACACTGAAGCTTTCTTT. Its translation: CASSISLNTEAFF.

The chain combines TRBV29-1 with TRBJ2-3; 11 bases align to TRBD2. The CDR3 totals 17 residues. Germline assignment: CDR1 SQVTM and CDR2 ANQGSEA. The V gene end was trimmed by 5 bases and the J gene end by 1 base; junction bases not matched to a gene: 11. Written as DNA, the CDR3 is TGCAGCGTTATCGGACTAGCGGGTGCCGTGGGCACAGATACGCAGTATTTT. The encoded protein is CSVIGLAGAVGTDTQYF.

The V and J genes are TRBV30 and TRBJ1-1; D not resolved. Germline V lookup: CDR1 GTSNPN, CDR2 SVGIG (reference sequence). Trimming stripped 3 bases from V and 3 bases from J, with 11 bases between. This CDR3 spans 13 amino acids. CDR3 nucleotides: TGTGCCTGGAGGTTTCACGGGGACACTGAAGCTTTCTTT. As protein: CAWRFHGDTEAFF. Together with reference TRBV30 and TRBJ1-1, the CDR3 gives the full variable domain: SQTIHQWPATLVQPVGSPLSLECTVEGTSNPNLYWYRQAAGRGLQLLFYSVGIGQISSEVPQNLSASRPQDRQFILSSKKLLLSDSGFYLCAWRFHGDTEAFFGQGTRLTVV.

The rearrangement joins TRBV23-1 to TRBJ2-1, with 7 bases matching TRBD1. TRBV23-1 is an ORF; its function is uncertain. The CDR3 spans 12 residues. J lost 7 bases, V lost 6 bases, and 3 bases had no gene match. The CDR3 nucleotides are TGCGCCAGCAGGCTGACAGGGAATGAGCAGTTCTTC. Translation gives CASRLTGNEQFF.

The V and J genes are TRBV28 and TRBJ1-1, with 7 bases identical to TRBD1. With 7 bases clipped from V and 0 bases from J, the junction kept 11 bases outside the gene matches. Looked up from germline, CDR1 is MDHEN and CDR2 is SYDVKM. The CDR3 length is 16 residues. CDR3 loop: CASTYGAGGMNTEAFF. CDR3 coding DNA: TGTGCCAGCACCTATGGGGCAGGGGGGATGAACACTGAAGCTTTCTTT. Filled out from reference TRBV28 and TRBJ1-1, the complete variable domain reads DVKVTQSSRYLVKRTGEKVFLECVQDMDHENMFWYRQDPGLGLRLIYFSYDVKMKEKGDIPEGYSVSREKKERFSLILESASTNQTSMYLCASTYGAGGMNTEAFFGQGTRLTVV.

The chain has TRBV6-4 and TRBJ2-1, with 7 bases identical to TRBD2. The V and J ends lost 3 bases and 5 bases, in that order; junction bases with no gene match: 7. The V gene's germline CDR1 is MRHNA and CDR2 SNTAGT. The length of the CDR3 is 15 residues. The CDR3 loop reads CASSEGREGNNEQFF. For the CDR3, the DNA is TGTGCCAGCAGTGAGGGGAGGGAGGGCAACAATGAGCAGTTCTTC.

This chain uses TRBV5-6 with TRBJ1-5; 7 bases align to TRBD1. CDR1 is SGHDT, CDR2 YYEEEE, per germline. With V trimmed by 6 bases and J by 0 bases, 6 bases remained unmatched. The CDR3 has 15 amino acids. CDR3 in DNA: TGTGCCAGCACCGTGACAGGGAATAGCAATCAGCCCCAGCATTTT. This gives the protein CASTVTGNSNQPQHF.

The chain couples TRBV5-1 to TRBJ2-1; TRBD1 aligns across 8 bases. Germline CDR1 and CDR2: SGHRS and YFSETQ. With V trimmed by 4 bases and J by 3 bases, 6 bases remained unmatched. This CDR3 contains 15 residues. The CDR3 region has the DNA TGCGCCAGCAGCGTCTCGACAGGGGTCTACAATGAGCAGTTCTTC. As protein: CASSVSTGVYNEQFF.

The gene calls are TRBV9 and TRBJ2-1, with D perhaps matching TRBD2 (7 bases). This CDR3 has 17 amino acids. Germline CDR1 and CDR2: SGDLS and YYNGEE. V lost 0 bases and J lost 4, with 17 bases in between. The CDR3 region has the DNA TGTGCCAGCAGCGTAGACGGTGGGGGGGCAGCGTACAATGAGCAGTTCTTC. Protein: CASSVDGGGAAYNEQFF.

The chain is built from TRBV28 and TRBJ2-1, with 7 bases aligning to TRBD1. Looked up from germline, CDR1 is MDHEN and CDR2 is SYDVKM. This CDR3 contains 15 residues. The ends lost 7 bases at V and 9 bases at J; junction bases unmatched: 15. CDR3 in amino acids: CASTLGQGVRGEQFF. CDR3 nucleotides: TGTGCCAGCACCCTGGGCCAGGGGGTAAGGGGTGAGCAGTTCTTC.